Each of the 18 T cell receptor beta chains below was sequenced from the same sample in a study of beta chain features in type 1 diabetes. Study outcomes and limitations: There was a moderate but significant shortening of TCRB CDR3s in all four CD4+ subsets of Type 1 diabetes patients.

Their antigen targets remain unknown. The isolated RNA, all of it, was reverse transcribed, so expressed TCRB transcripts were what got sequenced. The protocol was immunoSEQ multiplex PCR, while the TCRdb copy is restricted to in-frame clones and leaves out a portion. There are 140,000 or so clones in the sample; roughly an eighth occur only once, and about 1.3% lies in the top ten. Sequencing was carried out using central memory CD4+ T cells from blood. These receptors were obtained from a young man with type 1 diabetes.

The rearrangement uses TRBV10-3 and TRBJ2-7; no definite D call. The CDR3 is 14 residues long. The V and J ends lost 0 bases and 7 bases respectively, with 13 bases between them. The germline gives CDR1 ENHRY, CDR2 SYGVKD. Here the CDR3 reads CAISESVALREQYF. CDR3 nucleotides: TGTGCCATCAGTGAGTCGGTGGCCCTCAGGGAGCAGTACTTC.

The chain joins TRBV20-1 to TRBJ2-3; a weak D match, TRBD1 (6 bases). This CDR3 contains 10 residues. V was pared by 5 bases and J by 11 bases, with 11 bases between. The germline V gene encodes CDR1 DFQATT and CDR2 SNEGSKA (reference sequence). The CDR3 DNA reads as TGCAGTGCTCAACCGGACAGGCAGTATTTT. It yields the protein CSAQPDRQYF.

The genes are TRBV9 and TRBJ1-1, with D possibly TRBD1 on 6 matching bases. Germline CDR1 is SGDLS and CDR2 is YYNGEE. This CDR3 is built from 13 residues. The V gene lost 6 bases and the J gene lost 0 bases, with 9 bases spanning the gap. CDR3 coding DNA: TGTGCCAGCACCCGGGGGCTGAACACTGAAGCTTTCTTT. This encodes CASTRGLNTEAFF. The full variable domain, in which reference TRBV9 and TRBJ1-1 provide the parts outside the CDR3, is DSGVTQTPKHLITATGQRVTLRCSPRSGDLSVYWYQQSLDQGLQFLIQYYNGEERAKGNILERFSAQQFPDLHSELNLSSLELGDSALYFCASTRGLNTEAFFGQGTRLTVV.

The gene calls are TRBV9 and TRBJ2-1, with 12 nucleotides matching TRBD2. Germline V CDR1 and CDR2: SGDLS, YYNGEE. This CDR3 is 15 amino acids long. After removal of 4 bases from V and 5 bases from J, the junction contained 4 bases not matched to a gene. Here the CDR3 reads CASSLGLAGNNEQFF. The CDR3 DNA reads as TGTGCCAGCAGCTTAGGACTAGCGGGGAACAATGAGCAGTTCTTC.

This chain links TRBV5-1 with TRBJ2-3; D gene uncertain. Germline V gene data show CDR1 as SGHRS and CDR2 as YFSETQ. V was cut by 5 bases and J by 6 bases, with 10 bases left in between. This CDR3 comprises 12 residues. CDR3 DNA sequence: TGCGCCAGCAGGGCCTCATGGGATACGCAGTATTTT. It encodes CASRASWDTQYF.

CDR3 in amino acids: CAITRDTDQPQHF. The CDR3 bases are TGTGCCATCACGAGAGATACTGATCAGCCCCAGCATTTT. This rearrangement joins TRBV10-3 to TRBJ1-5; no firm D call. Germline assignment: CDR1 ENHRY and CDR2 SYGVKD. This CDR3 comprises 13 residues. Trimming removed 7 bases from V and 5 bases from J, with 12 bases in between.

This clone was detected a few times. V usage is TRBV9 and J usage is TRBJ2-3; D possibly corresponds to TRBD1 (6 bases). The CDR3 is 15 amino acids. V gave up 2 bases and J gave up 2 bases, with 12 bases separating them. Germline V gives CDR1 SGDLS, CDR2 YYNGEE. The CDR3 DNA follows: TGTGCCAGCAGCGTTAGGGGGTCCATCACAGATACGCAGTATTTT. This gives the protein CASSVRGSITDTQYF.

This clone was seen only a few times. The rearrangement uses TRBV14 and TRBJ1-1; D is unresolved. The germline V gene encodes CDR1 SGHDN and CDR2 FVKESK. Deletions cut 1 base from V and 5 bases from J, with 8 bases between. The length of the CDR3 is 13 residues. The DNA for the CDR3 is TGTGCCAGCAGCCAAGCTTCGCGGACTGAAGCTTTCTTT. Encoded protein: CASSQASRTEAFF.

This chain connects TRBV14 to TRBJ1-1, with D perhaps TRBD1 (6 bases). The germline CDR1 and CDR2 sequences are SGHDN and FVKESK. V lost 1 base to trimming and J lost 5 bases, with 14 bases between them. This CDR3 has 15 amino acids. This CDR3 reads CASSQGTVKETEAFF. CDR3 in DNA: TGTGCCAGCAGCCAAGGGACAGTTAAAGAGACTGAAGCTTTCTTT.

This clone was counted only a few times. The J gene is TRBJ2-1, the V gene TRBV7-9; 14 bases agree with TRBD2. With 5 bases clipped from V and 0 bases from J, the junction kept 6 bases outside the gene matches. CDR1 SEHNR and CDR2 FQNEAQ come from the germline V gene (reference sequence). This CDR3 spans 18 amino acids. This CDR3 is CASSPTSGGASSYNEQFF. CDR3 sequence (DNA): TGTGCCAGCAGCCCGACTAGCGGGGGGGCGAGCTCCTACAATGAGCAGTTCTTC.

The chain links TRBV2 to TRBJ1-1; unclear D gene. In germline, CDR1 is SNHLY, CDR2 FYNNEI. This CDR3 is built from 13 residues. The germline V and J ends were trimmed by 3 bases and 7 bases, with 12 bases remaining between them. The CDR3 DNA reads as TGTGCCAGCAGTGATCGGGGTATCTATGAAGCTTTCTTT. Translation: CASSDRGIYEAFF.

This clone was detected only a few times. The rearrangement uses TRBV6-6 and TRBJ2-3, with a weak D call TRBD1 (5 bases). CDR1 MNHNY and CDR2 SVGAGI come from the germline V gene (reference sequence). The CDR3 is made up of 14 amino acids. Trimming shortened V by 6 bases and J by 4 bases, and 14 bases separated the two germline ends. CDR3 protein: CASSQQGSADTQYF. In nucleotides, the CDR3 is TGTGCCAGCAGCCAGCAGGGTTCCGCAGATACGCAGTATTTT.

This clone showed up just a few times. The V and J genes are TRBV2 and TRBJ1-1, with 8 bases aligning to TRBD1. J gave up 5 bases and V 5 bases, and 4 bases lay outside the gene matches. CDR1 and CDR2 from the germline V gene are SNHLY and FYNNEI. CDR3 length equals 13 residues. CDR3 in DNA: TGTGCCAGCAGTTCTCGACAGGGGACTGAAGCTTTCTTT. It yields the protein CASSSRQGTEAFF.

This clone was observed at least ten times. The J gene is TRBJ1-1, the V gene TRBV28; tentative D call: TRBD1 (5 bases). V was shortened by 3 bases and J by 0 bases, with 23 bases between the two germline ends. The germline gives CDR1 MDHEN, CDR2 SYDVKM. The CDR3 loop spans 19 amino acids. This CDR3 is CASSLLLSANGQMNTEAFF. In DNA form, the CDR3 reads TGTGCCAGCAGTTTGCTTTTATCGGCAAATGGACAAATGAACACTGAAGCTTTCTTT.

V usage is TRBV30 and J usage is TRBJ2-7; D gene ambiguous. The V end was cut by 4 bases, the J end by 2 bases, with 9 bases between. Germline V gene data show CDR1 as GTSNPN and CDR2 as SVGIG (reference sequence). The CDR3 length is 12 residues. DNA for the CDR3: TGTGCCTGGACCGGATCCACCTACGAGCAGTACTTC. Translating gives CAWTGSTYEQYF.

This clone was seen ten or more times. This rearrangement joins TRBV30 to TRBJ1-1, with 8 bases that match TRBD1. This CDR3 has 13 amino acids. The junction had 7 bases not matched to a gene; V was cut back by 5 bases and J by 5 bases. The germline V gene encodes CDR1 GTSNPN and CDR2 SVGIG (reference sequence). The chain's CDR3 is CAWSRDRLTEAFF. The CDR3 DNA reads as TGTGCCTGGTCCCGGGACAGGTTGACTGAAGCTTTCTTT.

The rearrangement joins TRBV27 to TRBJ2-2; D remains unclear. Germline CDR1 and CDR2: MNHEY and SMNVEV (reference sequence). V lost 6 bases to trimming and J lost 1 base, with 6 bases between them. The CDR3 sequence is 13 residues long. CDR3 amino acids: CASSPGNTGELFF. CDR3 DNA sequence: TGTGCCAGCAGCCCAGGGAACACCGGGGAGCTGTTTTTT.

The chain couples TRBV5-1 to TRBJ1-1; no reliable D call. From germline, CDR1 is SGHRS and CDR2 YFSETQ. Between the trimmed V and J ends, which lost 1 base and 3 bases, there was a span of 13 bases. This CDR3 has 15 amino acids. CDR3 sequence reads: CASSLWVGSDTEAFF. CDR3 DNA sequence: TGCGCCAGCAGCTTGTGGGTAGGTTCGGACACTGAAGCTTTCTTT.